Listed here is a single TCR beta chain. The antigen remains unidentified. The CDR3 is made up of 17 amino acids. Germline assignment: CDR1 KGHSH and CDR2 LQKENI. The study made its TRB cDNA libraries by 5' RACE, adding UMI labels. From the 5' RACE reads, TCRdb lists one entry per CDR3 protein and no DNA. The sample yields roughly 100,000 distinct CDR3 sequences, of which the top ten take up around 1%. The sample originates from a study of CXCR3-negative and CXCR3-positive naive CD8 T cells. On the study more broadly: With about 1.5 +/- 0.3 million reads per library, the TRB reads numbered around 130 million in total.

Overall study findings and caveats: With CXCR3 expression partially decreased after cryopreservation, most assays relied on fresh PBMCs.

Sequencing was done on a sample of naive CXCR3- CD8+ T cells from blood. Subset denoted: CD45RO-CCR7+CD27+CD95- naive CD8+ T cells lacking CXCR3 (TNR3-). The sequence was collected from a human donor in good health. Some clones in this sample may be carry-over from other donors' samples. The V gene is TRBV18, the J gene TRBJ1-4; TCRdb names TRBD1, which stays unverified in the absence of DNA. The CDR3 reads CASSPILGTGLNEKLFF.